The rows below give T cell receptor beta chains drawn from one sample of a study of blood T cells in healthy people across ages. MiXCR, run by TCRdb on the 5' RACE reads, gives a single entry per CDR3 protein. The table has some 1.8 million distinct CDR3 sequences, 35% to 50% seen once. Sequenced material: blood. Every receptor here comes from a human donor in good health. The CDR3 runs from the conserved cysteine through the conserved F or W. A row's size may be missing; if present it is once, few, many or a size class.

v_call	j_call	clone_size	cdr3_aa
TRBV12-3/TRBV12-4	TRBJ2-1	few	CASSLTEDNEQFF
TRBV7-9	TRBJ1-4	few	CAGGEKLFF
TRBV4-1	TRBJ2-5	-	CASSQGGGVGETQYF
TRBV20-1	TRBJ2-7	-	CSAAGTATVEQYF
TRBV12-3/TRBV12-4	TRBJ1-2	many	CASSSSGLYGYTF
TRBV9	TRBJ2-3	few	CASSPGQGEGAYTQYF
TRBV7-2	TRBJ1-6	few	CASSLARGDSPLHF
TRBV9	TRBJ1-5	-	CASSVATNQPQHF
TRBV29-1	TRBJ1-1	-	CSVEDLRRGLSEAFF
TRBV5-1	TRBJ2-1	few	CASSLSQGIDNEQFF
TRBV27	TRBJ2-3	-	CASKPHSGITSTDTQYF
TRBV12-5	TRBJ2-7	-	CASGLVAGTPSYEQYF
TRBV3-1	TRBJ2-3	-	CASSQVTAGENTQYF
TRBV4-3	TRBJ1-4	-	CASSRVPNRGTNEKLFF
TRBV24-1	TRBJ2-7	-	CATSEGGTTYEQYF
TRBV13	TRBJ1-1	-	CASSMDRVEAFF
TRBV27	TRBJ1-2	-	CASSFRPYGYTF
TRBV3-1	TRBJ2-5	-	CASSQSDRVETQYF
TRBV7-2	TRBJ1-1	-	CASSLEAQGIEAFF
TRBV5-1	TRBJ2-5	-	CASSLDIFSETQYF
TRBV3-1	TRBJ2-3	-	CASSQAGGPDTQYF
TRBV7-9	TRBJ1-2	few	CASTATGATGYTF
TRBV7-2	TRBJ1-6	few	CASSLVGQGNSPLHF
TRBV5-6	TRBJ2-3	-	CASSSPGQTGTDTQYF
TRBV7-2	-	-	CTSSSLAGPDNEQYF
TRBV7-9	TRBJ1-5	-	CASSSLDQPQHF
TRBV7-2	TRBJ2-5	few	CASSEQGLAPQETQYF
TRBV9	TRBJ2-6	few	CASSVSDRGALGANVLTF
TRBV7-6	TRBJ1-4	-	CASRGQSGSTNEKLFF
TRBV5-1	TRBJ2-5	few	CAGSLAGYYGETQYF
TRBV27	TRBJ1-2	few	CASRYPRGSRLYGYTF
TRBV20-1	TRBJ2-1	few	CSARGLGDPILANEQFF
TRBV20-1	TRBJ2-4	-	CSAPTWGLGNIQYF
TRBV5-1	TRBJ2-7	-	CASKPLPMGVGFEQYF
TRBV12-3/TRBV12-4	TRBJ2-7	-	CASRETGTYEQYF
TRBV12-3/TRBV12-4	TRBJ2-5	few	CASSLTRSREQYF
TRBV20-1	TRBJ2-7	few	CSARTMGLEQYF
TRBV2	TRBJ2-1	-	CASWSSHEQFF
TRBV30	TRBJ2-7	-	CAWSSTGYEQYF
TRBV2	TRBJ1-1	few	CASSGVSDSEAFF